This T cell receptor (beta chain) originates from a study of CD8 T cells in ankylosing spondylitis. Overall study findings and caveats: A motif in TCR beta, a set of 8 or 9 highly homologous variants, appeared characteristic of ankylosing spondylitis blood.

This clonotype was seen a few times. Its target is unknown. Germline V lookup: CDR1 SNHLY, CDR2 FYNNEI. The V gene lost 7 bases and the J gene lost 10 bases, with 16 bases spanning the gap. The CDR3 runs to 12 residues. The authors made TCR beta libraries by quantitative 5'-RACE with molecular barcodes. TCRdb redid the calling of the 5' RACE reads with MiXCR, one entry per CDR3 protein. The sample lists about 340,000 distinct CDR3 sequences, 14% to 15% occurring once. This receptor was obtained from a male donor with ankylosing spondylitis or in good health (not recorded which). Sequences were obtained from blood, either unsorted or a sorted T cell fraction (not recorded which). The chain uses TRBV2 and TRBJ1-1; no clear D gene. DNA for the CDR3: TGTGCCAGCATCTTACGCCGGGTGGGAGCTTTCTTT. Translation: CASILRRVGAFF.